These T cell receptor beta chains were read from a single sample in a study of blood T cell repertoires in COVID-19. Only in-frame clones appear in the TCRdb table, and some are missing; sequencing was by immunoSEQ multiplex PCR. The data show around 300,000 clones, with 70% to 90% seen just once and approximately 10% held by the top ten. The material sequenced was peripheral blood. All receptors come from a woman in her seventies with acute or convalescent COVID-19. CDR3s include the opening cysteine and the closing phenylalanine or tryptophan. The D gene is left open where the match is weak. Expanded clones are given a class, and other clones once, few, many or no size at all.

>NA|TRBJ2-7|TRBV7-9|TRBD2
TGTGCCAGCAGCTTAGACGCGGGGGGTTCCTACGAGCAGTACTTC
CASSLDAGGSYEQYF
>NA|TRBJ1-2|TRBV6-5|NA
TGTGCCAGCAGTTATCAGGCAAGCCCTGGCTATGGCTACACCTTC
CASSYQASPGYGYTF
>NA|TRBJ2-2|TRBV5-1|TRBD2
TGCGCCAGCAGCTCACTAGCGGGAGTGAACACCGGGGAGCTGTTTTTT
CASSSLAGVNTGELFF
>NA|TRBJ1-5|TRBV19|TRBD1
TGTGCCAGTAAACCACTCCGAGGGGGCGTTGGCAATCAGCCCCAGCATTTT
CASKPLRGGVGNQPQHF
>NA|TRBJ2-7|TRBV3-1/TRBV3-2|TRBD2
TGTGCCAGCAGCCAAGATCCGACTAGCGGGGTATACGAGCAGTACTTC
CASSQDPTSGVYEQYF
>NA|TRBJ2-5|TRBV12-3/TRBV12-4|TRBD2
TGTGCCAGTCGAGCGGGGGGGTCTAAGTACTTC
CASRAGGSKYF
>NA|TRBJ2-5|TRBV6-1|NA
TGTGCCAGCAGCTGGATAGTCGGGCAAGAGACCCAGTACTTC
CASSWIVGQETQYF
>few|TRBJ1-4|TRBV3-1/TRBV3-2|NA
TGTGCCAGCAGCCAAGATGAGGATGAAAAACTGTTTTTT
CASSQDEDEKLFF
>NA|TRBJ2-2|TRBV10-1|TRBD1
TGCGCCAGCAGTGAGTCCCGGACAGGGGACTACACCGGGGAGCTGTTTTTT
CASSESRTGDYTGELFF
>NA|TRBJ2-7|TRBV6-1|NA
TGTGCCAGCAGTGAAGAGGGGGGGACTTTATTCTACGAGCAGTACTTC
CASSEEGGTLFYEQYF
>NA|TRBJ1-1|TRBV7-6|NA
TGTGCCAGCAGCTTAAATCCTCGGAACACTGAAGCTTTCTTT
CASSLNPRNTEAFF
>few|TRBJ1-5|TRBV15|NA
TGTGCCACCAGCAGAGATCAGGCCTTCTTCAATCAGCCCCAGCATTTT
CATSRDQAFFNQPQHF
>few|TRBJ1-2|TRBV21-1|NA
TGTGCCAGCGCGACAGATCTACATGGCTACACCTTC
CASATDLHGYTF
>NA|TRBJ2-1|TRBV5-1|TRBD2
TGCGCCAGCAGCTCGGTACCTAGCGGGGGTCCCTACAATGAGCAGTTCTTC
CASSSVPSGGPYNEQFF
>NA|TRBJ1-1|TRBV2|TRBD1
TGTGCCAGCGGGCCGGGACAGATGAACACTGAAGCTTTCTTT
CASGPGQMNTEAFF
>NA|TRBJ1-1|TRBV5-1|NA
TGCGCCAGCAGCTTGCGAGGACAAGAGAACACTGAAGCTTTCTTT
CASSLRGQENTEAFF
>NA|TRBJ2-1|TRBV29-1|NA
TGCAGCGTTGAAGGCCTCCAAGGGGCGTATGAGCAGTTCTTC
CSVEGLQGAYEQFF
>NA|TRBJ1-4|TRBV1|NA
TGCACCATCCGACAGGGGGACGAAAAACTGTTTTTT
CTIRQGDEKLFF
>NA|TRBJ1-2|TRBV3-1/TRBV3-2|NA
TGTGCCAGCAGCCAGGCGGATAACTATGGCTACACCTTC
CASSQADNYGYTF
>NA|TRBJ1-4|TRBV5-5|TRBD1
TGTGCCAGCAGCTTGGCTGGACAGGGGATTAGCGAAAAACTGTTTTTT
CASSLAGQGISEKLFF
>NA|TRBJ1-2|TRBV3-1/TRBV3-2|TRBD1
TGTGCCAGCAGCCCCCGATTGACAGGGATTTGGGGCTACACCTTC
CASSPRLTGIWGYTF
>NA|TRBJ1-5|TRBV30|NA
TGTGCCTGGAGTAGGGGGATCAATCAGCCCCAGCATTTT
CAWSRGINQPQHF
>NA|TRBJ1-2|TRBV2|NA
TGTGCCAGCAACCTCCAGGCCTATGGCTACACCTTC
CASNLQAYGYTF
>NA|TRBJ2-3|TRBV2|NA
TGTGCCAGCGGGCTCCGCACAGATACGCAGTATTTT
CASGLRTDTQYF
>NA|TRBJ2-5|TRBV7-9|TRBD1
TGTGCCAGCAGCGCGAGACAGGGACCAACGGAGACCCAGTACTTC
CASSARQGPTETQYF
>NA|TRBJ2-2|TRBV7-9|NA
TGTGCCAGCAGCAAGACTAGACCCGGGTATAGGGCCGGGGAGCTGTTTTTT
CASSKTRPGYRAGELFF
>NA|TRBJ1-1|TRBV13|NA
TGTGCCACCCCTACCCGCACTGAAGCTTTCTTT
CATPTRTEAFF
>few|TRBJ1-5|TRBV15|TRBD1
TGTGCCACCAGCCGACAGGGGGTCTATCAGCCCCAGCATTTT
CATSRQGVYQPQHF
>NA|TRBJ2-3|TRBV7-9|TRBD2
TGTGCCAGCAGCCAGGGTAGCGGGGGAACAGATACGCAGTATTTT
CASSQGSGGTDTQYF
>NA|TRBJ1-1|TRBV7-3|NA
TGTGCCAGCAGCTTAATGGGCAGTAACACTGAAGCTTTCTTT
CASSLMGSNTEAFF
>NA|TRBJ2-3|TRBV18|NA
TGTGCCAGCTCACCGGGAGGTGGTGAGAATACGCAGTATTTT
CASSPGGGENTQYF
>NA|TRBJ1-4|TRBV7-9|NA
TGTGCCAGCAGCTTACCCTTACGGTCGGGTGAAAAACTGTTTTTT
CASSLPLRSGEKLFF
>NA|TRBJ2-1|TRBV15|TRBD1
TGTGCCACCAGCAGCGCCCTGGCCGGACAGGGTGCCTACAATGAGCAGTTCTTC
CATSSALAGQGAYNEQFF
>NA|TRBJ1-2|TRBV6-5|NA
TGTGCCAGCAACCGATTGGGAGGCGGCTACACCTTC
CASNRLGGGYTF
>few|TRBJ2-7|TRBV7-9|NA
TGTGCCAGCAGCTTAGGGACAGCCCTTGAGCAGTACTTC
CASSLGTALEQYF